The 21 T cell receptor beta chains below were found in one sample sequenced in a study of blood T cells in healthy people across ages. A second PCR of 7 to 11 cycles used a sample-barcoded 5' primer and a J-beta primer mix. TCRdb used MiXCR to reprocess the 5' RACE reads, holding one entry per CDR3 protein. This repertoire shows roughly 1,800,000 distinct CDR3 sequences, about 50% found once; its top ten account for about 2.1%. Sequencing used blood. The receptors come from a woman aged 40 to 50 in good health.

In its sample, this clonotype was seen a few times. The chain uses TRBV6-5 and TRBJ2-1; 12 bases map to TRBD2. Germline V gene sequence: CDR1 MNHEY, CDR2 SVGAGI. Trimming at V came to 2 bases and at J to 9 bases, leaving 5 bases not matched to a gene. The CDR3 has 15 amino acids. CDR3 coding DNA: TGTGCCAGCAGTTACCTAGCGGGGGGGCTCGGTGAGCAGTTCTTC. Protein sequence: CASSYLAGGLGEQFF.

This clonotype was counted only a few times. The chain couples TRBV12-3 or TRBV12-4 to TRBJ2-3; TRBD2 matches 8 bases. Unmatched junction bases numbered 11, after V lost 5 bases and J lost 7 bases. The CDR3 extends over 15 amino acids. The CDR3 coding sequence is TGTGCCAGCAGTGGTGGCAGAGCGGGGGCGAATACGCAGTATTTT. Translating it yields CASSGGRAGANTQYF.

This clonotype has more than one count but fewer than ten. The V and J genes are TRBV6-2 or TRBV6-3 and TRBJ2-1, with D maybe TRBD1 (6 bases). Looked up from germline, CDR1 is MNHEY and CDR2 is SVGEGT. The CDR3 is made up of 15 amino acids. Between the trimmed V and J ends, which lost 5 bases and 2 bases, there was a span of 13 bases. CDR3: CASSDDRPPYNEQFF. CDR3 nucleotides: TGTGCCAGCAGTGATGACAGGCCCCCCTACAATGAGCAGTTCTTC.

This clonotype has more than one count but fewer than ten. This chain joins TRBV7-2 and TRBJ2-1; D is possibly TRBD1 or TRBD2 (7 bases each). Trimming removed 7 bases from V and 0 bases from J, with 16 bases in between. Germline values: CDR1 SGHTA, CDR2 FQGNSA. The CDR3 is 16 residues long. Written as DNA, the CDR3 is TGTGCCAGCACCTCAGGGGGGGTGAGCTCCTACAATGAGCAGTTCTTC. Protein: CASTSGGVSSYNEQFF. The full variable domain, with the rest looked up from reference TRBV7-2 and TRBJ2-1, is GAGVSQSPSNKVTEKGKDVELRCDPISGHTALYWYRQSLGQGLEFLIYFQGNSAPDKSGLPSDRFSAERTGGSVSTLTIQRTQQEDSAVYLCASTSGGVSSYNEQFFGPGTRLTVL.

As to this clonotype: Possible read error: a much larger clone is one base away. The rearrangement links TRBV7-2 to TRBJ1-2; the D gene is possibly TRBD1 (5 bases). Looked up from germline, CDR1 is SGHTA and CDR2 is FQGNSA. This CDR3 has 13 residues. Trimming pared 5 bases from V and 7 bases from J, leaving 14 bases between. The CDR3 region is CASSQGAGCGYTF. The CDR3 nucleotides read TGTGCCAGCAGCCAAGGGGCGGGCTGTGGCTACACCTTC.

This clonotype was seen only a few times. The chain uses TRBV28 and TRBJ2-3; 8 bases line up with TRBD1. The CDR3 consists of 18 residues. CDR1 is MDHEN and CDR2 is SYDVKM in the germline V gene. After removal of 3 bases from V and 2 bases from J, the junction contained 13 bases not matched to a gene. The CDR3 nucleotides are TGTGCCAGCAGTTTCGTAGGACAGGGACCCTTTTTCACAGATACGCAGTATTTT. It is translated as CASSFVGQGPFFTDTQYF.

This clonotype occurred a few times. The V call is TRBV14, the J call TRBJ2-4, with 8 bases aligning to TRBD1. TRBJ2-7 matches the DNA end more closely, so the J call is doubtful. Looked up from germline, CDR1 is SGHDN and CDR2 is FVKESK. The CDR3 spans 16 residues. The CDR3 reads CASSPLMGQAAYEQYF. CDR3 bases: TGTGCCAGCAGCCCACTTATGGGACAGGCCGCCTACGAGCAGTACTTC.

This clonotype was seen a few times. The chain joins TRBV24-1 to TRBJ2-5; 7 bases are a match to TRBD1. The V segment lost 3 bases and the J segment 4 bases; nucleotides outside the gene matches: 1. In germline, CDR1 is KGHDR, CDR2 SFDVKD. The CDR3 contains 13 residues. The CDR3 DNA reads TGTGCCACCAGTGATAGGGGGCCAGAGACCCAGTACTTC. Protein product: CATSDRGPETQYF.

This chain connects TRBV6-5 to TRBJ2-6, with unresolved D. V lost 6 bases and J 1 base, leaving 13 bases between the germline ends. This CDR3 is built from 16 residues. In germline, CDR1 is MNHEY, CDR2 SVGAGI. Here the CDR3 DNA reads TGTGCCAGCAGCCCGGGTGTACTGTCTGGGGCCAACGTCCTGACTTTC. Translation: CASSPGVLSGANVLTF.

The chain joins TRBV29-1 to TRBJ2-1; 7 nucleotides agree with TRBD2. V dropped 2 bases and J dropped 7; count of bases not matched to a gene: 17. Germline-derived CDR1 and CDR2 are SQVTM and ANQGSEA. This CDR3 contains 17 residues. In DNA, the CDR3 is TGCAGCGTTGAAAGGAGCGCTAGCGGAGGGGCAAATAATGAGCAGTTCTTC. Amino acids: CSVERSASGGANNEQFF.

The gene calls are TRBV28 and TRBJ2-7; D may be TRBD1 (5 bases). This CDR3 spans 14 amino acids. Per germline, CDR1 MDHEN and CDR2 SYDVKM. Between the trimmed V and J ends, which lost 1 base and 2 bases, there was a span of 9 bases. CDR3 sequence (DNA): TGTGCCAGCAGTTTATTCAGGGCCCCCTACGAGCAGTACTTC. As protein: CASSLFRAPYEQYF.

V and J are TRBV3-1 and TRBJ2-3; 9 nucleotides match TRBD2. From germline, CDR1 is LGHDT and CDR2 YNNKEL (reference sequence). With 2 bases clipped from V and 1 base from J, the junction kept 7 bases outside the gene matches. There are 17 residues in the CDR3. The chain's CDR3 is CASSQPQGLAGTDTQYF. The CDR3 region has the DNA TGTGCCAGCAGCCAACCACAGGGACTAGCCGGCACAGATACGCAGTATTTT.

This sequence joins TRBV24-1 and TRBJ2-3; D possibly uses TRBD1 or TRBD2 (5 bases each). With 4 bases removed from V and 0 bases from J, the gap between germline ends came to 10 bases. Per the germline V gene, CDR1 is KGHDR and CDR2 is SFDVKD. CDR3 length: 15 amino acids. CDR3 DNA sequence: TGTGCCACCAGTGACCCTGGGGACAGCACAGATACGCAGTATTTT. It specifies CATSDPGDSTDTQYF.

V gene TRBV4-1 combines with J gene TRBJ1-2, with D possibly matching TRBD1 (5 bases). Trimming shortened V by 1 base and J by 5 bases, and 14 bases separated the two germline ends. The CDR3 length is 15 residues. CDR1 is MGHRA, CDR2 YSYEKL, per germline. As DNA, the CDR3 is TGCGCCAGCAGCCAAGCCGGGGGTGAGAGGTATGGCTACACCTTC. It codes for CASSQAGGERYGYTF.

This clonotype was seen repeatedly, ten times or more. For the CDR3, the DNA is TGCAGTGCCGGGACAGGTCAATTCGAGCAGTACTTC. Translation: CSAGTGQFEQYF. The chain joins TRBV20-1 to TRBJ2-7; 8 positions match TRBD1. Germline loops: CDR1 DFQATT, CDR2 SNEGSKA (reference sequence). The junction had 7 bases not matched to a gene; V was cut back by 6 bases and J by 6 bases. The CDR3 runs 12 residues.

DNA of the CDR3: TGCGCCAGCAGCCGGACTAGCGGGGGGATTAATGAGCAGTTCTTC. Its translation is CASSRTSGGINEQFF. J is TRBJ2-1 and V is TRBV5-1, with 14 nucleotides matching TRBD2. The V gene end was trimmed by 4 bases and the J gene end by 7 bases; junction bases not matched to a gene: 4. The CDR3 is made up of 15 amino acids. CDR1 is SGHRS, CDR2 YFSETQ, per germline.

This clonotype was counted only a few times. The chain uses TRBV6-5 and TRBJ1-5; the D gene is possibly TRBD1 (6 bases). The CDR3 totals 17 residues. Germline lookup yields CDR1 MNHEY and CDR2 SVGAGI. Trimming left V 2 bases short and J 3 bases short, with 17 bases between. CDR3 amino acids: CASSYGSRGAINQPQHF. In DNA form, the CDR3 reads TGTGCCAGCAGTTACGGGTCCCGGGGGGCTATCAATCAGCCCCAGCATTTT.

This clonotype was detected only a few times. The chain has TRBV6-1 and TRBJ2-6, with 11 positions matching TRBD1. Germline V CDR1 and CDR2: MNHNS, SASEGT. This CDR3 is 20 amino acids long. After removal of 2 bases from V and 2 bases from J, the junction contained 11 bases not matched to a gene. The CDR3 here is CASSEPRIGQGATGANVLTF. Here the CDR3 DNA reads TGTGCCAGCAGTGAACCGAGAATTGGACAGGGGGCTACTGGGGCCAACGTCCTGACTTTC.

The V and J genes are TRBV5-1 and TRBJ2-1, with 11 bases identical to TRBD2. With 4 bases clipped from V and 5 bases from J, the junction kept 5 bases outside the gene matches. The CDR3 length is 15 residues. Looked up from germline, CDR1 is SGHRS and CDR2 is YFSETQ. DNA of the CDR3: TGCGCCAGCAGCCCGGGGACTAGCGGTCACAATGAGCAGTTCTTC. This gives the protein CASSPGTSGHNEQFF.

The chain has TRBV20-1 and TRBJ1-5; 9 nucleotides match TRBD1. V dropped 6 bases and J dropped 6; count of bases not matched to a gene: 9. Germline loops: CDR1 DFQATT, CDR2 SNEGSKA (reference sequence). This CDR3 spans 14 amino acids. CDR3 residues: CSAPTTGGGQPQHF. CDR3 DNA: TGCAGTGCGCCTACTACAGGGGGCGGTCAGCCCCAGCATTTT.

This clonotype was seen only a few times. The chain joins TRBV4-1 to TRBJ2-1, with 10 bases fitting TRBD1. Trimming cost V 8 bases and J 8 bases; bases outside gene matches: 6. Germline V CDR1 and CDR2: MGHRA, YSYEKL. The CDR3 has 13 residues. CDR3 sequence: CASGLTGGDEQFF. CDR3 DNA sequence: TGCGCCAGCGGTCTGACAGGGGGCGATGAGCAGTTCTTC.